Each of the 25 T cell receptor beta chains below was sequenced from the same sample in a study of cytomegalovirus exposure and HLA in healthy donors. The PCR had 60 Vbeta and 13 Jbeta primers. Some clones are missing from TCRdb's copy, which holds only in-frame ones; the method was immunoSEQ multiplex PCR. Of roughly 150,000 clones listed, 60% to 85% were seen once; the top ten hold around 2.1%. The sample was PBMCs. These receptors were collected from a man aged 45-65 years in good health and CMV-seropositive.

The chain joins TRBV6-6 to TRBJ2-4; D is perhaps TRBD2 (6 bases). The CDR3 is 16 amino acids. The V end was cut by 6 bases, the J end by 0 bases, with 15 bases between. The germline CDR1 and CDR2 sequences are MNHNY and SVGAGI (reference sequence). The CDR3 DNA reads as TGTGCCAGCAGCCCCCCAGGGACTCTAGCCAAAAACATTCAGTACTTC. Protein product: CASSPPGTLAKNIQYF.

CDR3 coding DNA: TGTGCCAGCAGCGTAGGGCCTAGCAATCAGCCCCAGCATTTT. The encoded protein is CASSVGPSNQPQHF. The rearrangement uses TRBV9 and TRBJ1-5; D unclear. The germline V gene encodes CDR1 SGDLS and CDR2 YYNGEE. The CDR3 runs to 14 residues. V was shortened by 0 bases and J by 0 bases, with 4 bases between the two germline ends. Full variable domain (missing parts from reference TRBV9 and TRBJ1-5): DSGVTQTPKHLITATGQRVTLRCSPRSGDLSVYWYQQSLDQGLQFLIQYYNGEERAKGNILERFSAQQFPDLHSELNLSSLELGDSALYFCASSVGPSNQPQHFGDGTRLSIL.

Comment on this clone: The junction shows a germline mismatch at one end, possibly a read error. This CDR3 is also generated by other DNA sequences in the sample. The chain employs TRBV9 and TRBJ1-6, with 7 positions matching TRBD1. Germline CDR1 and CDR2: SGDLS and YYNGEE. The CDR3 runs 16 residues. The CDR3 sequence is CASSVTTGSGNSPLHF. The CDR3 nucleotides read TGTGCCAGCAGCGTCACGACAGGGTCCGGTAATTCCCCCCTCCACTTT.

The rearrangement links TRBV7-2 to TRBJ2-5; 7 bases are shared with TRBD1. The CDR3 sequence is 14 residues long. CDR1 is SGHTA, CDR2 FQGNSA, per germline. V was pared by 1 base and J by 5 bases, with 4 bases of the junction left unmatched. The CDR3 DNA follows: TGTGCCAGCAGCTTAGTTAGGGGGCGCGAGACCCAGTACTTC. It codes for CASSLVRGRETQYF.

V is TRBV19 and J is TRBJ2-3; the match to TRBD1 covers 10 bases. V was clipped by 7 bases and J by 4 bases; unmatched bases: 14. CDR1 and CDR2 (germline): LNHDA, SQIVND (reference sequence). CDR3 size: 17 residues. CDR3 coding DNA: TGTGCCAGTACCCCCGGGACAGGGGTCAACGGGGCAGATACGCAGTATTTT. It specifies CASTPGTGVNGADTQYF.

The chain joins TRBV9 to TRBJ2-1; 9 bases fit TRBD1. Looked up from germline, CDR1 is SGDLS and CDR2 is YYNGEE. The CDR3 is 14 amino acids. The J segment lost 10 bases and the V segment lost 5 bases, leaving 10 bases of the junction unmatched. This CDR3 is CASSAHRGPGEQFF. The CDR3 nucleotides read TGTGCCAGCAGTGCTCACAGGGGGCCCGGCGAGCAGTTCTTC. Drawing the rest from reference TRBV9 and TRBJ2-1, the complete variable domain is DSGVTQTPKHLITATGQRVTLRCSPRSGDLSVYWYQQSLDQGLQFLIQYYNGEERAKGNILERFSAQQFPDLHSELNLSSLELGDSALYFCASSAHRGPGEQFFGPGTRLTVL.

This CDR3 is CASSVGRLNYGYTF. DNA of the CDR3: TGTGCCAGCAGCGTAGGCAGGCTGAACTATGGCTACACCTTC. V and J are TRBV9 and TRBJ1-2; D is uncertain. Per germline, CDR1 SGDLS and CDR2 YYNGEE. With 0 bases removed from V and 2 bases from J, the gap between germline ends came to 8 bases. The CDR3 is 14 amino acids.

The rearrangement uses TRBV4-3 and TRBJ1-4; no reliable D call. The CDR3 length is 14 residues. From germline, CDR1 is LGHNA and CDR2 YSLEER. The germline V and J ends were trimmed by 0 bases and 10 bases, with 12 bases remaining between them. The CDR3 bases are TGCGCCAGCAGCCAAGAGGAATATGGGAGAAAACTGTTTTTT. Protein sequence: CASSQEEYGRKLFF.

The chain recombines TRBV27 with TRBJ1-2; D perhaps matches TRBD1 (5 bases). Germline CDR1 and CDR2: MNHEY and SMNVEV (reference sequence). The CDR3 sequence is 13 residues long. The V end lost 6 bases, the J end lost 4 bases, and 12 bases lay between the germline ends. As DNA, the CDR3 is TGTGCCAGCAGGGCTGTAACAGGCTATGGCTACACCTTC. Translated, it gives CASRAVTGYGYTF.

The V and J genes are TRBV2 and TRBJ2-1, with a possible D match to TRBD2 (6 bases). Deletions cut 4 bases from V and 2 bases from J, with 12 bases between. Germline CDR1 and CDR2: SNHLY and FYNNEI. This CDR3 is built from 15 residues. The CDR3 region is CASSVSRGAYNEQFF. The CDR3 DNA is TGTGCCAGCAGTGTTTCCCGCGGGGCCTACAATGAGCAGTTCTTC. The variable domain in full, with the rest retrieved from reference TRBV2 and TRBJ2-1, is EPEVTQTPSHQVTQMGQEVILRCVPISNHLYFYWYRQILGQKVEFLVSFYNNEISEKSEIFDDQFSVERPDGSNFTLKIRSTKLEDSAMYFCASSVSRGAYNEQFFGPGTRLTVL.

This clone was detected once. The chain recombines TRBV5-1 with TRBJ2-1; 7 bases fit TRBD1. The J segment lost 4 bases and the V segment lost 4 bases, leaving 8 bases of the junction unmatched. Germline lookup yields CDR1 SGHRS and CDR2 YFSETQ. This CDR3 is 15 amino acids long. The CDR3 loop reads CASSRTGQAYNEQFF. CDR3 in DNA: TGCGCCAGCAGCAGAACAGGACAGGCTTACAATGAGCAGTTCTTC.

This clone was seen only once. V and J are TRBV6-5 and TRBJ2-2; 10 bases fit TRBD1. V was pared by 5 bases and J by 5 bases, with 2 bases of the junction left unmatched. Germline V gene data show CDR1 as MNHEY and CDR2 as SVGAGI. The CDR3 has 14 amino acids. The CDR3 coding sequence is TGTGCCAGCAGTAGGACAGGGGGAACCGGGGAGCTGTTTTTT. This encodes CASSRTGGTGELFF.

The chain joins TRBV29-1 to TRBJ1-4; a weak D match, TRBD1 (6 bases). The germline V and J ends were trimmed by 3 bases and 6 bases, with 17 bases remaining between them. CDR3 length equals 15 residues. Germline CDR1 is SQVTM and CDR2 is ANQGSEA. CDR3 amino acids: CSVEAQQGRDEKLFF. In DNA, the CDR3 is TGCAGCGTTGAGGCCCAACAGGGTCGAGATGAAAAACTGTTTTTT.

The chain combines TRBV27 with TRBJ1-5; no firm D call. The CDR3 has 14 residues. The germline V gene encodes CDR1 MNHEY and CDR2 SMNVEV (reference sequence). V was cut by 3 bases and J by 1 base, with 7 bases left in between. The CDR3: CASSFSQSNQPQHF. The DNA for the CDR3 is TGTGCCAGCAGTTTCTCGCAGAGCAATCAGCCCCAGCATTTT.

This clone was seen a handful of times. The rearrangement uses TRBV30 and TRBJ2-3; 9 nucleotides agree with TRBD2. The V segment lost 5 bases and the J segment 4 bases; nucleotides outside the gene matches: 4. There are 13 residues in the CDR3. Germline V gene data show CDR1 as GTSNPN and CDR2 as SVGIG (reference sequence). For the CDR3, the DNA is TGTGCCTGGTCAGCGGGGGGCCCAGATACGCAGTATTTT. This codes for CAWSAGGPDTQYF.

The rearrangement uses TRBV18 and TRBJ2-7, with 7 bases lining up with TRBD1. Germline values: CDR1 KGHSH, CDR2 LQKENI. V gave up 0 bases and J gave up 6 bases; unmatched junction bases: 2. The CDR3 has 13 amino acids. The CDR3 loop is CASSPPNRGEQYF. In DNA, the CDR3 is TGTGCCAGCTCACCACCGAACAGGGGCGAGCAGTACTTC.

V and J are TRBV4-3 and TRBJ2-7; no reliable D call. Per the germline V gene, CDR1 is LGHNA and CDR2 is YSLEER. CDR3 size: 15 residues. Deletions cut 0 bases from V and 2 bases from J, with 11 bases between. The CDR3 is CASSQDLSLTYEQYF. The DNA for the CDR3 is TGCGCCAGCAGCCAAGATCTCTCTCTAACCTACGAGCAGTACTTC.

V is TRBV6-1 and J is TRBJ1-5; 9 nucleotides line up with TRBD1. The trim removed 4 bases at V and 7 bases at J, leaving 8 bases unmatched. The CDR3 extends over 15 amino acids. CDR1 is MNHNS, CDR2 SASEGT, per germline. The CDR3 region has the DNA TGTGCCAGCAGTGCCGACGGGACAGGGACCCAGCCCCAGCATTTT. Translation: CASSADGTGTQPQHF.

The J gene is TRBJ2-7, the V gene TRBV10-3, with D tentatively TRBD1 (6 bases). The length of the CDR3 is 13 residues. The V and J ends lost 7 bases and 1 base respectively, with 11 bases between them. CDR1 is ENHRY, CDR2 SYGVKD, per germline. Written as DNA, the CDR3 is TGTGCCATCAAAGGGACACAATCCTACGAGCAGTACTTC. Protein sequence: CAIKGTQSYEQYF.

The chain combines TRBV23-1 with TRBJ2-7; 7 bases are a match to TRBD1. TRBV23-1 is known as an ORF, though its function is uncertain. Trimming at V came to 0 bases and at J to 0 bases, leaving 11 bases not matched to a gene. This CDR3 region has 18 residues. CDR3 loop: CASSQSVTGEKSSYEQYF. In nucleotides, the CDR3 is TGCGCCAGCAGTCAATCAGTTACAGGGGAGAAGAGCTCCTACGAGCAGTACTTC.

V and J are TRBV11-2 and TRBJ1-4, with D perhaps TRBD1 (6 bases). CDR3 length: 15 amino acids. Per germline, CDR1 SGHAT and CDR2 FQNNGV. V dropped 5 bases and J dropped 3 bases, with 13 bases sitting between them. The CDR3 spells CASSLGQISNEKLFF. As DNA, the CDR3 is TGTGCCAGCAGCCTCGGACAGATATCTAATGAAAAACTGTTTTTT.

The gene calls are TRBV6-5 and TRBJ1-2; the D gene is possibly TRBD1 (6 bases). CDR1 MNHEY and CDR2 SVGAGI come from the germline V gene. The CDR3 is made up of 16 amino acids. V dropped 2 bases and J dropped 1 base, with 14 bases sitting between them. The CDR3 here is CASSYTLRQDNYGYTF. In DNA, the CDR3 is TGTGCCAGCAGTTACACCCTCCGACAGGATAACTATGGCTACACCTTC.

This chain uses TRBV2 with TRBJ2-2; 9 nucleotides agree with TRBD2. This CDR3 spans 15 amino acids. Germline V gene lookup returns CDR1 SNHLY and CDR2 FYNNEI. V was pared by 6 bases and J by 2 bases, with 4 bases of the junction left unmatched. CDR3 sequence: CASRATSGNTGELFF. The DNA for the CDR3 is TGTGCCAGCAGGGCGACTAGCGGTAACACCGGGGAGCTGTTTTTT.

This chain uses TRBV28 with TRBJ1-2; D may be TRBD1 (6 bases). V gave up 1 base and J gave up 4 bases, with 10 bases separating them. The CDR3 sequence is 14 residues long. Germline V CDR1 and CDR2: MDHEN, SYDVKM. The chain's CDR3 is CASSLFVQGYGYTF. The DNA for the CDR3 is TGTGCCAGCAGTTTATTTGTACAGGGCTATGGCTACACCTTC.

V gene TRBV4-3 combines with J gene TRBJ1-2; D is undetermined. This CDR3 has 15 amino acids. Germline V gene lookup returns CDR1 LGHNA and CDR2 YSLEER. With 0 bases removed from V and 2 bases from J, the gap between germline ends came to 10 bases. The DNA for the CDR3 is TGCGCCAGCAGCCAAGATATGGGCTCGAACTATGGCTACACCTTC. Translating gives CASSQDMGSNYGYTF.